This T cell receptor (beta chain) was captured by sequencing in a study of OX40 agonist ivuxolimab in advanced cancers. Study-level background: The group had a mean age of about 64 years, ranged from about 20 to 79, and was 82.7% male. Notes on the study in general: Expanded clones were, on average, more numerous among CD8+ T cells than CD4+. Among the lowest peripheral clonal expansion occurred in 0.1-3.0 mg/kg partial responders.

This CDR3 has 13 amino acids. The germline gives CDR1 ENHRY, CDR2 SYGVKD. The germline V and J ends were trimmed by 5 bases and 0 bases, with 8 bases remaining between them. Turning to this clone: Its specificity is not known.

Sequencing used immunoSEQ multiplex PCR; TCRdb keeps in-frame clones, though not all of them. Of approximately 32,000 clones listed, approximately 89% are singletons. This clonotype was obtained from an adult with an advanced solid tumor such as melanoma, head and neck, liver or kidney cancer. This specimen consisted of CD4+ or CD8+ T cells sorted from blood, obtained in a trial of the OX40 agonist ivuxolimab. The V call is TRBV10-3, the J call TRBJ2-7; D not certain. The CDR3 protein is CAISLVSSYEQYF. The DNA for the CDR3 is TGTGCCATCAGTTTAGTGAGCTCCTACGAGCAGTACTTC.